The sequence of this T cell receptor beta chain was determined in a study of blood T cell repertoires in COVID-19. Turning to the study itself: PBMCs, B-cell-depleted T cells, or T cells were the source of the cDNA or gDNA that made up the material.

This CDR3 has 15 residues. Germline CDR1 reads SGDLS; CDR2 reads YYNGEE. The trim removed 2 bases at V and 6 bases at J, leaving 5 bases unmatched. Only a few counts were recorded for this clone. Clinical history as reported by participants underpinned cohort assignment. Two negative PCRs, clearance, or symptom resolution characterized the recovered Cohort 3 donors. How the authors handled the data: It was from reference gene primer amplification that nucleated cell counts were estimated. Assay used: immunoSEQ multiplex PCR; TCRdb lists only in-frame clones, some missing. Clone size and V and J calls were adopted from that table, with D and trimming inferred from the DNA. The table has approximately 230,000 clones, around 84% seen once; the top ten hold more than 1.5%.

This receptor was taken from a man between 35 and 55 years old who had recovered from COVID-19. The rearrangement uses TRBV9 and TRBJ2-1, with 10 bases lining up with TRBD2. Material for sequencing was PBMCs or T cells enriched from blood (not recorded which). The CDR3 region is CASSVGTSVSNEQFF. CDR3 sequence (DNA): TGTGCCAGCAGCGTGGGGACTAGCGTGAGCAATGAGCAGTTCTTC. The whole variable domain, filled in from reference TRBV9 and TRBJ2-1, reads DSGVTQTPKHLITATGQRVTLRCSPRSGDLSVYWYQQSLDQGLQFLIQYYNGEERAKGNILERFSAQQFPDLHSELNLSSLELGDSALYFCASSVGTSVSNEQFFGPGTRLTVL.